These 12 T cell receptor beta chains originate from one sample sequenced in a study of OX40 agonist ivuxolimab in advanced cancers. Library preparation used the immunoSEQ multiplex PCR assay. Entries here come from immuneACCESS through TCRdb and include only in-frame sequences with V and J called. Some clones fail to appear in such tables; in the studies checked, an unresolved V gene covers under half of the shortfall, and the cause of the remainder is unknown. In all, the sample holds 45,000 to 60,000 clones, and 84% of those were seen once. The ten largest make up roughly 25% of the sample. Specimen: CD4+ or CD8+ T cells sorted from blood, collected in a trial of the OX40 agonist ivuxolimab. The source is an adult with an advanced solid tumor such as melanoma, head and neck, liver or kidney cancer.

The CDR3 here is CASSLAIGNSPLHF. The DNA for the CDR3 is TGTGCCAGCAGCTTAGCGATCGGCAATTCACCCCTCCACTTT. The V call is TRBV7-8, the J call TRBJ1-6; no firm D call. This CDR3 contains 14 residues. The germline V and J ends were trimmed by 0 bases and 7 bases, with 7 bases remaining between them. CDR1 is SGHVS and CDR2 is FQNEAQ in the germline V gene.

V and J are TRBV28 and TRBJ1-5; D unresolved. This CDR3 comprises 18 residues. CDR1 and CDR2 from the germline V gene are MDHEN and SYDVKM. The germline V and J ends were trimmed by 6 bases and 0 bases, with 21 bases remaining between them. CDR3 nucleotides: TGTGCCAGCAGCCCCCTTGGGGTGAACCGATATAGCAATCAGCCCCAGCATTTT. Amino acids: CASSPLGVNRYSNQPQHF.

The rearrangement joins TRBV10-3 to TRBJ2-7; perhaps TRBD1 as D (5 bases). Per the germline V gene, CDR1 is ENHRY and CDR2 is SYGVKD. V dropped 6 bases and J dropped 0 bases, with 12 bases sitting between them. This CDR3 contains 14 residues. The CDR3 coding sequence is TGTGCCATCAGCCTGGACACCAGCTCCTACGAGCAGTACTTC. It codes for CAISLDTSSYEQYF.

V and J are TRBV9 and TRBJ2-5; 9 bases fit TRBD2. Losses at the gene ends were 3 bases for V and 1 base for J; bases not matched to a gene: 4. CDR3 length: 15 residues. The V gene's germline CDR1 is SGDLS and CDR2 YYNGEE. The CDR3 sequence is CASSAGTSSQETQYF. The DNA of the CDR3 is TGTGCCAGCAGCGCCGGGACTAGCAGCCAAGAGACCCAGTACTTC.

This clone was detected a few times. The V and J genes are TRBV6-4 and TRBJ2-2, with D unclear. Germline V gene sequence: CDR1 MRHNA, CDR2 SNTAGT. Trimming left V 3 bases short and J 5 bases short, with 7 bases between. This CDR3 spans 13 amino acids. The CDR3 DNA reads TGTGCCAGCAGTGATTTGAGGACCGGGGAGCTGTTTTTT. It is translated as CASSDLRTGELFF.

This clone was seen more than once but under ten times. The rearrangement links TRBV19 to TRBJ1-2; TRBD1 matches 7 bases. This CDR3 spans 13 amino acids. V gave up 4 bases and J gave up 6 bases; unmatched junction bases: 5. Germline CDR1 LNHDA, CDR2 SQIVND (reference sequence). In DNA, the CDR3 is TGTGCCAGTAGTACAGGGGGGGCGAATGGCTACACCTTC. This codes for CASSTGGANGYTF. The entire variable domain, with the rest obtained from reference TRBV19 and TRBJ1-2, is as follows: DGGITQSPKYLFRKEGQNVTLSCEQNLNHDAMYWYRQDPGQGLRLIYYSQIVNDFQKGDIAEGYSVSREKKESFPLTVTSAQKNPTAFYLCASSTGGANGYTFGSGTRLTVV.

The rearrangement joins TRBV6-1 to TRBJ2-4; D perhaps matches TRBD2 (5 bases). The germline V gene has CDR1 MNHNS and CDR2 SASEGT. Trimming shortened V by 6 bases and J by 9 bases, and 12 bases separated the two germline ends. This CDR3 spans 12 amino acids. CDR3 loop: CASRGLAAIQYF. The CDR3, as DNA: TGTGCCAGCAGAGGTCTAGCAGCCATTCAGTACTTC.

The gene calls are TRBV27 and TRBJ1-1; D not resolved. Per germline, CDR1 MNHEY and CDR2 SMNVEV (reference sequence). This CDR3 region has 14 residues. V was trimmed by 0 bases and J by 11 bases, leaving 16 bases between them. The CDR3 DNA follows: TGTGCCAGCAGTTTATCGGCAGGTATGCAGTCGGCTTTCTTT. Translation: CASSLSAGMQSAFF.

This chain uses TRBV19 with TRBJ2-4; D gene ambiguous. Germline loops: CDR1 LNHDA, CDR2 SQIVND (reference sequence). This CDR3 comprises 16 residues. Trimming stripped 3 bases from V and 0 bases from J, with 12 bases between. The CDR3 DNA reads TGTGCCAGTAGTATTGGGCCCCCGATAGCCAAAAACATTCAGTACTTC. This sequence encodes CASSIGPPIAKNIQYF.

Worth noting for this clone: This same CDR3 is encoded by further DNA sequences in the sample. The CDR3: CASSSGGSYNEQFF. In DNA form, the CDR3 reads TGTGCCAGCAGTAGCGGGGGGTCCTACAATGAGCAGTTCTTC. The chain employs TRBV27 and TRBJ2-1; 9 bases fit TRBD2. The V segment lost 5 bases and the J segment 1 base; nucleotides outside the gene matches: 0. Germline CDR1 and CDR2: MNHEY and SMNVEV (reference sequence). The CDR3 contains 14 residues.

The CDR3 loop reads CASRTGTVDNQPQHF. DNA of the CDR3: TGTGCCAGCAGAACCGGGACGGTAGACAATCAGCCCCAGCATTTT. The chain is built from TRBV2 and TRBJ1-5; D possibly corresponds to TRBD1 (5 bases). The CDR3 runs 15 residues. The V and J ends lost 6 bases and 3 bases respectively, with 15 bases between them. The germline V gene has CDR1 SNHLY and CDR2 FYNNEI.

The V call is TRBV27, the J call TRBJ2-3; no definite D call. Germline V lookup: CDR1 MNHEY, CDR2 SMNVEV (reference sequence). The CDR3 has 14 residues. V lost 3 bases and J 2 bases, leaving 9 bases between the germline ends. CDR3: CASSFIEYTDTQYF. The CDR3 DNA sequence: TGTGCCAGCAGTTTTATAGAGTACACAGATACGCAGTATTTT.